This T cell receptor (beta chain) comes out of a study of blood T cell repertoires in COVID-19. Across the study: Specimens from acute and convalescent COVID-19 originated in the United States, Italy and Spain. T cells, B-cell-depleted T cells, or PBMCs provided the cDNA or gDNA that served as material.

Source study methods: Amplification of reference gene primers was used by the study to estimate nucleated cell counts. Sequencing used immunoSEQ multiplex PCR; TCRdb keeps in-frame clones, though not all of them. V and J calls plus clone size are reproduced from that table; the DNA served to infer D and trimming. The sample holds under 45,000 clones; approximately 90% are singletons and the top ten take about 4.3%. The CDR3 totals 15 residues. Germline assignment: CDR1 SNHLY and CDR2 FYNNEI. V trimming: 6 bases; J trimming: 7 bases; junction bases outside the gene matches: 11. The gene calls are TRBV2 and TRBJ2-7; TRBD2 matches 11 bases. Sequenced material: peripheral blood. This clonotype originated in a man aged 60 to 75 with acute or convalescent COVID-19. The CDR3 bases are TGTGCCAGCAGGGAATCTAGCGGGGGGCCAGAAGAGCAGTACTTC. As protein: CASRESSGGPEEQYF.